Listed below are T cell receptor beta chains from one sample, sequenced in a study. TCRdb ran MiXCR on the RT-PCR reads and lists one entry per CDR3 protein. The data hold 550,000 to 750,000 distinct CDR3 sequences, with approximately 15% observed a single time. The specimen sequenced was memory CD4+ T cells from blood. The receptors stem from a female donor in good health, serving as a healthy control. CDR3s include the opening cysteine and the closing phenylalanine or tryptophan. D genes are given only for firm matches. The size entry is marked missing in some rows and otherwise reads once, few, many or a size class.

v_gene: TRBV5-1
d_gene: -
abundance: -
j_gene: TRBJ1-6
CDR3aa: CASSLEQGSPLHF
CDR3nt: TGCGCCAGCAGCTTGGAGCAAGGGTCACCCCTCCACTTT

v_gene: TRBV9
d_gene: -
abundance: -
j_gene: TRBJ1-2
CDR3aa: CASSQTQGNYGYTF
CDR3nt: TGTGCCAGCAGCCAAACACAGGGTAACTATGGCTACACCTTC

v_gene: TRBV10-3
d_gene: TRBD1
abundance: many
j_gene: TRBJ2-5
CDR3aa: CAISGGDRETQYF
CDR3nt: TGTGCCATCAGTGGGGGGGACAGGGAGACCCAGTACTTC

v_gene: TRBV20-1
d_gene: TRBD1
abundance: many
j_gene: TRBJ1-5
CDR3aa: CSATGQGDQPQHF
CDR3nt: TGCAGTGCTACCGGACAGGGCGATCAGCCCCAGCATTTT

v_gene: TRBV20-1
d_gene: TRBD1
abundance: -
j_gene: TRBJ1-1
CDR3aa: CSARGQGEDAFF
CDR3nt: TGCAGTGCTAGGGGACAGGGGGAGGATGCTTTCTTT

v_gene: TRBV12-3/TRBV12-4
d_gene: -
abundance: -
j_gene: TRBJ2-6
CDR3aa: CASSSQGAGGTEAF
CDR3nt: TGTGCCAGCAGTTCACAGGGGGCGGGAGGGACTGAAGCTTTC

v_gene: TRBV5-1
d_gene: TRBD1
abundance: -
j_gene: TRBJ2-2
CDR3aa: CASSLFFLGTGNTGELFF
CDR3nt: TGCGCCAGCAGCTTGTTTTTCTTGGGGACAGGGAACACCGGGGAGCTGTTTTTT

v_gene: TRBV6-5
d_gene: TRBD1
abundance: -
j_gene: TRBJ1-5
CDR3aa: CASSSGTGMAQPQHF
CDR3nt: TGTGCCAGCAGTTCCGGGACAGGGATGGCTCAGCCCCAGCATTTT

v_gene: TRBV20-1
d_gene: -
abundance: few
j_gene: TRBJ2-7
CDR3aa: CSARDRIRAGSYEQYF
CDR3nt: TGCAGTGCTAGAGATAGGATAAGAGCAGGTTCCTACGAGCAGTACTTC

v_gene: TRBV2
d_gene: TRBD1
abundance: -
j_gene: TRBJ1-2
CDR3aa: CASSEGQGAYYGYTF
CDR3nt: TGTGCCAGCAGTGAAGGGCAGGGGGCCTACTATGGCTACACCTTC

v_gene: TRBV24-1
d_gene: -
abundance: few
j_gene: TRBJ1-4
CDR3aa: CATSDPTGTDEKLFF
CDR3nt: TGTGCCACCAGTGATCCAACCGGGACTGATGAAAAACTGTTTTTT

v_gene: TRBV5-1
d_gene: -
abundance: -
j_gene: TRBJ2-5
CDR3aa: CASSGLGAVGETQYF
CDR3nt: TGCGCCAGCAGCGGCCTGGGGGCGGTAGGAGAGACCCAGTACTTC

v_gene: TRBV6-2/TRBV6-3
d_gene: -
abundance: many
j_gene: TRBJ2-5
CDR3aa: CASSYVGETQYF
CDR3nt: TGTGCCAGCAGTTACGTAGGGGAGACCCAGTACTTC

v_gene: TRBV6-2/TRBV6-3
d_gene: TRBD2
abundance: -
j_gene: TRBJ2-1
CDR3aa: CASRPSGSVYNEQFF
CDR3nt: TGTGCCAGTAGGCCGAGCGGGAGCGTCTACAATGAGCAGTTCTTC

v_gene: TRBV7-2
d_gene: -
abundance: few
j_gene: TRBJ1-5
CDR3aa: CASSRDLGSNQPQHF
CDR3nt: TGTGCCAGCAGCCGGGACCTAGGGAGCAATCAGCCCCAGCATTTT

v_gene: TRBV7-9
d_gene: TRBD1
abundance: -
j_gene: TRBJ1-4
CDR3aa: CASSFGTGATEKLFF
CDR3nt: TGTGCCAGCAGCTTTGGGACAGGGGCTACTGAAAAACTGTTTTTT

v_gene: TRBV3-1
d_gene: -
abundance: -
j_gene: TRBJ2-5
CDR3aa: CASSQGTPPLRETQYF
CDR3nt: TGTGCCAGCAGCCAGGGGACTCCCCCGTTGAGAGAGACCCAGTACTTC

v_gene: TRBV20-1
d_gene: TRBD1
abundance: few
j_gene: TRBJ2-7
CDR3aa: CSAKGTGGAYEQYF
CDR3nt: TGCAGTGCTAAGGGGACAGGGGGCGCTTACGAGCAGTACTTC

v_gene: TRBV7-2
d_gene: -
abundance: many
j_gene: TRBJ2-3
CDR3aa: CASSLEDTTWDTQYF
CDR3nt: TGTGCCAGCAGCTTAGAAGACACGACCTGGGATACGCAGTATTTT

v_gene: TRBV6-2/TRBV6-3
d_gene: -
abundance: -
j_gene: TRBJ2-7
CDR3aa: CASSAGTPPYEQYF
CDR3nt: TGTGCCAGCAGTGCCGGGACTCCCCCGTACGAGCAGTACTTC

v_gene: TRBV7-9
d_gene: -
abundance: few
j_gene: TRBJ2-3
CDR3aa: CASSLWPQGSTDTQYF
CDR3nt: TGTGCCAGCAGCTTATGGCCACAGGGTAGCACAGATACGCAGTATTTT

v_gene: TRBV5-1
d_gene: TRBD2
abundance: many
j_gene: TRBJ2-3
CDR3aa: CASSPLAGGADTQYF
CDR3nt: TGCGCCAGCAGCCCGCTAGCGGGAGGAGCAGATACGCAGTATTTT

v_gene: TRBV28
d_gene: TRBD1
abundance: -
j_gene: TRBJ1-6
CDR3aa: CASSLPGQIYNSPLHF
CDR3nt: TGTGCCAGCAGTCTTCCGGGACAGATATATAATTCACCCCTCCACTTT

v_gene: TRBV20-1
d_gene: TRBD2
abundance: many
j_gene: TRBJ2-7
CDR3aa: CSAPKTSGGYEQYF
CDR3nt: TGCAGTGCTCCAAAGACTAGCGGGGGCTACGAGCAGTACTTC

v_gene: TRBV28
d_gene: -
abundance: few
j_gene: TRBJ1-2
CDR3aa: CASSLIQDYGYTF
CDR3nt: TGTGCCAGCAGTTTGATACAGGACTATGGCTACACCTTC

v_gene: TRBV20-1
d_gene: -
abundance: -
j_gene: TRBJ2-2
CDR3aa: CSASEGGGFTGELFF
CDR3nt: TGCAGTGCTAGTGAGGGCGGAGGTTTCACCGGGGAGCTGTTTTTT

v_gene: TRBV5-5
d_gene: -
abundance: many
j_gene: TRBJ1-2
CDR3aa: CASSPMGLVYGYTF
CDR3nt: TGTGCCAGCAGCCCCATGGGCCTCGTGTATGGCTACACCTTC

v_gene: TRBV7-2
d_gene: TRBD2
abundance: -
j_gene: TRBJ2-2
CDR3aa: CASSPASGSNTGDLFF
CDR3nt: TGTGCCAGCAGCCCTGCTAGCGGGAGCAACACCGGGGATCTGTTTTTT

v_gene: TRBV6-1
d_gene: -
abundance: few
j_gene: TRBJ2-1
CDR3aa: CASDRDKDNEQFF
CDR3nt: TGTGCCAGCGACCGGGACAAAGACAATGAGCAGTTCTTC

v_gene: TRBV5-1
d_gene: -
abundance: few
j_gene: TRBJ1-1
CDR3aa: CASSLWQGETEAFF
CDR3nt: TGCGCCAGCAGCTTGTGGCAGGGAGAGACTGAAGCTTTCTTT

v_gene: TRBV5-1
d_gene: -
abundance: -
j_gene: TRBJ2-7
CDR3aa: CASSAAGGLIYEQYF
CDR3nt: TGCGCCAGCAGCGCGGCCGGGGGGCTAATATACGAGCAGTACTTC

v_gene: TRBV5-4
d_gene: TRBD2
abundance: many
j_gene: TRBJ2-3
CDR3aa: CASSSTGGLADTQYF
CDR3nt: TGTGCCAGCAGCTCCACTGGAGGACTAGCAGATACGCAGTATTTT

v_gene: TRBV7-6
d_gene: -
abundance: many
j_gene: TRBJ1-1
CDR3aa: CASSTQENTEAFF
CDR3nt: TGTGCCAGCAGCACACAGGAGAACACTGAAGCTTTCTTT

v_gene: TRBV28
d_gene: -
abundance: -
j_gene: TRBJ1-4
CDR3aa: CASSFPPAPNLNEKLFF
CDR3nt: TGTGCCAGCAGTTTCCCTCCCGCGCCTAATCTAAATGAAAAACTGTTTTTT

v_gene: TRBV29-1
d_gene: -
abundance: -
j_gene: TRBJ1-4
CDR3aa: CSVEDPNEKLFF
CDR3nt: TGCAGCGTTGAAGATCCAAATGAAAAACTGTTTTTT

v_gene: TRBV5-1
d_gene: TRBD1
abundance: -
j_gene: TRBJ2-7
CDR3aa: CASSAGTGYYEQYF
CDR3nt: TGCGCCAGCAGCGCCGGGACAGGATACTACGAGCAGTACTTC

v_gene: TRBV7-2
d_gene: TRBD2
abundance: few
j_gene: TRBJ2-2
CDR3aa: CAGTPSGRYGTGELFF
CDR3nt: TGTGCCGGGACTCCTAGCGGGAGATATGGCACCGGGGAGCTGTTTTTT

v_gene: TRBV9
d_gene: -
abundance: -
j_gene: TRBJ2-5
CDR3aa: CASSVDKQETQYF
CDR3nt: TGTGCCAGCAGCGTAGACAAGCAAGAGACCCAGTACTTC

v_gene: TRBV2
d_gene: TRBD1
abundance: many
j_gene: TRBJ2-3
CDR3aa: CASRETGGADTQYF
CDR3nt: TGTGCCAGCAGGGAGACAGGGGGCGCAGATACGCAGTATTTT

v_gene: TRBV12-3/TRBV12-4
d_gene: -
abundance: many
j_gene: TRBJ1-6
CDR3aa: CASSPTEYNSPLHF
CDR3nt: TGTGCCAGCAGTCCGACGGAGTATAATTCACCCCTCCACTTT